The 8 T cell receptor beta chains in this list originate from one sample, sequenced in a study of T cell responses to AZD1222 COVID-19 vaccine. Here immunoSEQ multiplex PCR was the method, and the copy in TCRdb shows in-frame clones only, minus some. This repertoire shows 150,000 or so clones, about 91% found once; its top ten account for around 3.5%. The input for sequencing was peripheral blood, taken 28 days after the second AZD1222 dose. Every receptor here comes from an adult who received the AZD1222 COVID-19 vaccine.

This chain connects TRBV27 to TRBJ2-3; the match to TRBD2 covers 8 bases. The CDR3 is 14 residues long. The V gene end was trimmed by 6 bases and the J gene end by 4 bases; junction bases not matched to a gene: 6. Looked up from germline, CDR1 is MNHEY and CDR2 is SMNVEV (reference sequence). CDR3 coding DNA: TGTGCCAGCAGACGAGGACTAGCCTCAGATACGCAGTATTTT. This gives the protein CASRRGLASDTQYF.

This chain uses TRBV15 with TRBJ1-5, with a tentative D call TRBD1 (5 bases). The CDR3 totals 15 residues. V lost 5 bases and J lost 6, with 17 bases in between. Germline values: CDR1 LNHNV, CDR2 YYDKDF (reference sequence). The chain's CDR3 is CATSLGGGFGQPQHF. In DNA, the CDR3 is TGTGCCACCAGCCTCGGGGGAGGTTTCGGTCAGCCCCAGCATTTT.

The CDR3 here is CASSVGGATNYGYTF. The CDR3 nucleotides are TGTGCCAGCAGCGTCGGGGGGGCCACTAACTATGGCTACACCTTC. This sequence joins TRBV9 and TRBJ1-2; a possible D gene is TRBD1 (6 bases). There are 15 residues in the CDR3. Trimming took off 2 bases at V and 0 bases at J, with 11 bases between the two ends. From germline, CDR1 is SGDLS and CDR2 YYNGEE.

The chain has TRBV27 and TRBJ2-5, with D uncertain. This CDR3 region has 15 residues. V was shortened by 5 bases and J by 3 bases, with 16 bases between the two germline ends. Germline CDR1 MNHEY, CDR2 SMNVEV (reference sequence). CDR3 in amino acids: CASSPNGDSEETQYF. In DNA form, the CDR3 reads TGTGCCAGCAGTCCTAATGGGGATTCTGAAGAGACCCAGTACTTC.

V usage is TRBV21-1 and J usage is TRBJ2-5; the table gives TRBD2 as D, unverified against the DNA. TRBV21-1 is labeled a pseudogene. The CDR3 sequence is 17 residues long. The CDR3 protein is CASSKDEAGDNSETQYF. CDR3 sequence (DNA): TGTGCCAGCAGCAAAGATGAGGCGGGAGATAATTCGGAGACCCAGTACTTC.

This clone appeared a single time. This rearrangement joins TRBV25-1 to TRBJ1-6; 7 nucleotides agree with TRBD1. The CDR3 sequence is 15 residues long. The ends lost 6 bases at V and 5 bases at J; junction bases unmatched: 7. The germline V gene encodes CDR1 MGHDK and CDR2 SYGVNS. CDR3 loop: CASRQGQGNNSPLHF. The DNA for the CDR3 is TGTGCCAGCAGACAGGGGCAGGGTAATAATTCACCCCTCCACTTT.

The chain combines TRBV7-9 with TRBJ1-6; D is ambiguous. Trimming cost V 1 base and J 5 bases, with 9 bases left between them. The germline gives CDR1 SEHNR, CDR2 FQNEAQ (reference sequence). The CDR3 covers 15 residues. This CDR3 reads CASSLGWPNNSPLHF. In DNA form, the CDR3 reads TGTGCCAGCAGCTTAGGTTGGCCGAATAATTCACCCCTCCACTTT.

The chain links TRBV11-2 to TRBJ2-3; 8 bases map to TRBD2. The trim removed 5 bases at V and 5 bases at J, leaving 9 bases unmatched. Germline V lookup: CDR1 SGHAT, CDR2 FQNNGV. The CDR3 covers 15 residues. CDR3 DNA sequence: TGTGCCAGCAGCCCCCTTCGCGGGAGGCAAGATACGCAGTATTTT. Translation: CASSPLRGRQDTQYF.